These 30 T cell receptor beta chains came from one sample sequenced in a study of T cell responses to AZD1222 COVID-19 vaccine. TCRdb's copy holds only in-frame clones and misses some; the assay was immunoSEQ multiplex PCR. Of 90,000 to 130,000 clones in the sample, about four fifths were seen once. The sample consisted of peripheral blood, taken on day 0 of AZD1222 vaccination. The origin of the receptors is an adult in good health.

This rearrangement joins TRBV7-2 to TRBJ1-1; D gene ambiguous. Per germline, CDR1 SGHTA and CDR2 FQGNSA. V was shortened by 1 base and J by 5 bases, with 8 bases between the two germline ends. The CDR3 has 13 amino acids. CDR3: CASSLDGGTEAFF. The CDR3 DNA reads TGTGCCAGCAGCTTAGACGGAGGGACTGAAGCTTTCTTT.

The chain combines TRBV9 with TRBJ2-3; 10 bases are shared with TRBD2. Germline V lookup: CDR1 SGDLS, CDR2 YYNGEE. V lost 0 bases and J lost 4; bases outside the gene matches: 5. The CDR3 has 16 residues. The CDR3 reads CASSVGQRGGPDTQYF. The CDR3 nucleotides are TGTGCCAGCAGCGTAGGTCAGCGGGGGGGCCCAGATACGCAGTATTTT.

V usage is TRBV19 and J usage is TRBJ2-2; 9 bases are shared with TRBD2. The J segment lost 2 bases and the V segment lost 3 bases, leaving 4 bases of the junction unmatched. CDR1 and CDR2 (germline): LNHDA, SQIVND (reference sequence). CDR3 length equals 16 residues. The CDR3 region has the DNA TGTGCCAGTAGTATCCTAGCGGGGCGAAACACCGGGGAGCTGTTTTTT. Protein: CASSILAGRNTGELFF.

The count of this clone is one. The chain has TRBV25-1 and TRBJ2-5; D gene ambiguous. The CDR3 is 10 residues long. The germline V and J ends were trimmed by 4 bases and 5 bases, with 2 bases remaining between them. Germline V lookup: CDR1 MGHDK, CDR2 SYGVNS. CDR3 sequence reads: CASSGETQYF. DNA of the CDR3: TGTGCCAGCAGTGGGGAGACCCAGTACTTC. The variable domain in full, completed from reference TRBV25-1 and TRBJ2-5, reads EADIYQTPRYLVIGTGKKITLECSQTMGHDKMYWYQQDPGMELHLIHYSYGVNSTEKGDLSSESTVSRIRTEHFPLTLESARPSHTSQYLCASSGETQYFGPGTRLLVL.

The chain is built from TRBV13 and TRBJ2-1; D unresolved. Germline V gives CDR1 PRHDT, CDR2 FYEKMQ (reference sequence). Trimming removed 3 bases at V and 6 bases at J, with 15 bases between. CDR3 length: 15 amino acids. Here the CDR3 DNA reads TGTGCCAGCAGCTTGCCAGCCGACACTCCCAATGAGCAGTTCTTC. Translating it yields CASSLPADTPNEQFF.

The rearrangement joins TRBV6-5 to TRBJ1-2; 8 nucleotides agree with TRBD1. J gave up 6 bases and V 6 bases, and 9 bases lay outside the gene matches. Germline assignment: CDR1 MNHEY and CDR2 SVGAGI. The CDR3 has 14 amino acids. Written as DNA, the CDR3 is TGTGCCAGCAGGGCCAGGACAGGGCGAGATGGCTACACCTTC. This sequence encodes CASRARTGRDGYTF.

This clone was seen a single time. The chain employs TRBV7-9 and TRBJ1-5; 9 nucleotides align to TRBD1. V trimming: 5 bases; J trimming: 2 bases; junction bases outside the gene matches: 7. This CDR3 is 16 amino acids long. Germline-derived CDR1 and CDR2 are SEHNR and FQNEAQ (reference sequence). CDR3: CASSATGGRGNQPQHF. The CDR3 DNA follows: TGTGCCAGCAGCGCCACAGGGGGCAGGGGCAATCAGCCCCAGCATTTT.

CDR3 in DNA: TGTGCCAGCAGCCCCAGGGGTCGCAATCAGCCCCAGCATTTT. Translated, it gives CASSPRGRNQPQHF. The chain employs TRBV2 and TRBJ1-5; possible D gene TRBD1, 6 bases. The germline CDR1 and CDR2 sequences are SNHLY and FYNNEI. The CDR3 loop spans 14 amino acids. V gave up 6 bases and J gave up 2 bases, with 11 bases separating them.

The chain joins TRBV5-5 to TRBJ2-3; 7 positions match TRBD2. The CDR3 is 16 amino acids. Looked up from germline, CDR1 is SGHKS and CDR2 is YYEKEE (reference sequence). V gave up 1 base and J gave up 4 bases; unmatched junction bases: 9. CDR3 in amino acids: CASSLRGGSNADTQYF. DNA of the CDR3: TGTGCCAGCAGCTTGAGAGGCGGGAGTAATGCAGATACGCAGTATTTT.

For the CDR3, the DNA is TGTGCCAGCAGTTACCCCGGGGAGCTGTTTTTT. This encodes CASSYPGELFF. The chain carries TRBV6-2 or TRBV6-3 and TRBJ2-2; D is undetermined. The CDR3 is 11 amino acids. V lost 2 bases, J lost 6 bases, and 1 base lay in between. CDR1 MNHEY and CDR2 SVGEGT come from the germline V gene.

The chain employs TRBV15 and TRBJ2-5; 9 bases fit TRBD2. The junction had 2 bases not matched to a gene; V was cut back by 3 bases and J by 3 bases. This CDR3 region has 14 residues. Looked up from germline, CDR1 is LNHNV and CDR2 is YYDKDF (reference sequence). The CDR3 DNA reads TGTGCCACCAGCAGGGGACTAGCCGAAGAGACCCAGTACTTC. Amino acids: CATSRGLAEETQYF.

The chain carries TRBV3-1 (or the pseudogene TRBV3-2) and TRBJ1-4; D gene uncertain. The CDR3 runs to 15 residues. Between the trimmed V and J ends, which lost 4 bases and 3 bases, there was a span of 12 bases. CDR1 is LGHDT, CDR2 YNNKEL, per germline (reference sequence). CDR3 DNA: TGTGCCAGCAGCCCAAGCGGGGATGCTAATGAAAAACTGTTTTTT. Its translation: CASSPSGDANEKLFF.

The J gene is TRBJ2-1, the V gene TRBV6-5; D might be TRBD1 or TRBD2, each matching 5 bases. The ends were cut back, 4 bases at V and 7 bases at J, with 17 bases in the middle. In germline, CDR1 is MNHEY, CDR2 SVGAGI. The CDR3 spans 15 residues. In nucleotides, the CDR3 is TGTGCCAGCAGTTCAACCGGGACCCATGCGAATGAGCAGTTCTTC. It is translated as CASSSTGTHANEQFF.

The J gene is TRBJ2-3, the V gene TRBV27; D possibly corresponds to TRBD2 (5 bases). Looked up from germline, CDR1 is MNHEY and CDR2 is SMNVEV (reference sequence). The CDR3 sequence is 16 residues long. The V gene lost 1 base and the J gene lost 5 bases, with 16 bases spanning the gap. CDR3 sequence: CASSLYSARDGDTQYF. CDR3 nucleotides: TGTGCCAGCAGTTTATATAGCGCTCGGGATGGAGATACGCAGTATTTT.

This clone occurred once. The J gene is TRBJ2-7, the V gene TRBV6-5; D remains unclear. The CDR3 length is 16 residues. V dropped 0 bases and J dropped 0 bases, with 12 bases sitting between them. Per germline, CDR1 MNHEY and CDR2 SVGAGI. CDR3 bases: TGTGCCAGCAGTTACTCGGGCGAGCGCCCCTCCTACGAGCAGTACTTC. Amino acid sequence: CASSYSGERPSYEQYF.

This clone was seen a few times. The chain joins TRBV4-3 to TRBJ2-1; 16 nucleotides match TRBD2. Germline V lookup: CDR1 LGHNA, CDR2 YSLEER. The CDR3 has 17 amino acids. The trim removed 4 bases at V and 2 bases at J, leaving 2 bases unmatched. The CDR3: CASSRGTSGGAYNEQFF. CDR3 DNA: TGCGCCAGCAGCCGAGGGACTAGCGGGGGGGCCTACAATGAGCAGTTCTTC.

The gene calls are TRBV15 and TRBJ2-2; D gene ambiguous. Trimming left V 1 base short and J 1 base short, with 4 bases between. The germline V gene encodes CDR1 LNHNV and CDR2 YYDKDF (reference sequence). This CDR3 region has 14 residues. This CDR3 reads CATSRAGNTGELFF. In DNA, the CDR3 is TGTGCCACCAGCAGAGCAGGGAACACCGGGGAGCTGTTTTTT.

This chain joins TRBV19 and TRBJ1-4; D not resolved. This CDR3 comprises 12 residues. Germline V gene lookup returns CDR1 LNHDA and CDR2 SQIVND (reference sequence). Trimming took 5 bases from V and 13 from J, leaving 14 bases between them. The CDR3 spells CASSWGAGRLFF. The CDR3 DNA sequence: TGTGCCAGTAGTTGGGGTGCGGGGAGACTGTTTTTT.

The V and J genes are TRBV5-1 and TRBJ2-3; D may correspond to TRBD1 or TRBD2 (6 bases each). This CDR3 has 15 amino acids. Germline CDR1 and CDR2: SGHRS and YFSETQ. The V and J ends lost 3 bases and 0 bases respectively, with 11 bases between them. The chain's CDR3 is CASSSSGASTDTQYF. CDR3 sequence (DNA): TGCGCCAGCAGCTCGTCGGGGGCGAGCACAGATACGCAGTATTTT.

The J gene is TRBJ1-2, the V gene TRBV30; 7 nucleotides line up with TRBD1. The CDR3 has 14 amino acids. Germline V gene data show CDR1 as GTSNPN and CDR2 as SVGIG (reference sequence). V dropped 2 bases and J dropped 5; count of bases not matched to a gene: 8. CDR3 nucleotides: TGTGCCTGGAGTTCCGGGACAGCATCATATGGCTACACCTTC. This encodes CAWSSGTASYGYTF.

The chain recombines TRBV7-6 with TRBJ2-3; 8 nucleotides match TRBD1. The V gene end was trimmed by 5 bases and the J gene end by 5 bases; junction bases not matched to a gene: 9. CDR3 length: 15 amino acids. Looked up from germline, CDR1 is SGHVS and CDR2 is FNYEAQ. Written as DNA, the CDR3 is TGTGCCAGCAGCGGTGCCGGGACAGGTGGAGATACGCAGTATTTT. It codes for CASSGAGTGGDTQYF.

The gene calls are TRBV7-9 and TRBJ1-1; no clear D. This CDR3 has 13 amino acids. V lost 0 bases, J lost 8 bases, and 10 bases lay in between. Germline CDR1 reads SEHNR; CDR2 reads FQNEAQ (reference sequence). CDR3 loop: CASSLARAGEAFF. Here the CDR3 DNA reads TGTGCCAGCAGCTTAGCGCGGGCAGGAGAAGCTTTCTTT.

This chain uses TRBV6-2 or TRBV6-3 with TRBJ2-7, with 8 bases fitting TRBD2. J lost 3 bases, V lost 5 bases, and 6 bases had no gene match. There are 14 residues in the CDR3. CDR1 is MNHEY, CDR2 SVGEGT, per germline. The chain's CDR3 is CASSEGLESYEQYF. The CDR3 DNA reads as TGTGCCAGCAGTGAGGGACTAGAAAGCTACGAGCAGTACTTC.

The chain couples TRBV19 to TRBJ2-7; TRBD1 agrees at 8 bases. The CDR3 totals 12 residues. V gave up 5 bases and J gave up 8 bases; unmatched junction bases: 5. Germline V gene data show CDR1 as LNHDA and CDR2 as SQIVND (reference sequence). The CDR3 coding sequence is TGTGCCAGTAGTTTGGGGACAGGAAAGCAGTACTTC. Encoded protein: CASSLGTGKQYF. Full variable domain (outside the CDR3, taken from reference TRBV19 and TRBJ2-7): DGGITQSPKYLFRKEGQNVTLSCEQNLNHDAMYWYRQDPGQGLRLIYYSQIVNDFQKGDIAEGYSVSREKKESFPLTVTSAQKNPTAFYLCASSLGTGKQYFGPGTRLTVT.

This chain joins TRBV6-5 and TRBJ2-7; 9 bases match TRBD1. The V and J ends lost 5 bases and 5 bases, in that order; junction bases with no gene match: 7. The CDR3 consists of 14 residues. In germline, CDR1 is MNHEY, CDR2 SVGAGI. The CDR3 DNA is TGTGCCAGCAGTACCGGGACAGGGCGCGACGAGCAGTACTTC. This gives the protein CASSTGTGRDEQYF.

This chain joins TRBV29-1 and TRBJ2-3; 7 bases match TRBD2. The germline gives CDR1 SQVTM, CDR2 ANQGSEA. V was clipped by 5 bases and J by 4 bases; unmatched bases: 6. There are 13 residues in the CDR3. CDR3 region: CSVRGGGADTQYF. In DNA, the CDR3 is TGCAGCGTTCGGGGCGGGGGTGCAGATACGCAGTATTTT.

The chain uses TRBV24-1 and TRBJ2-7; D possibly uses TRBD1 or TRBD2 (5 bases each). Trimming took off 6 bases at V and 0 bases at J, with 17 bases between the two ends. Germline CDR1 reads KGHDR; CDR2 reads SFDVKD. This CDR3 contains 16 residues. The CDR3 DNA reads TGTGCCACCAGTCCCGGCCGGGACGGTCCCTCCTACGAGCAGTACTTC. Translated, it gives CATSPGRDGPSYEQYF.

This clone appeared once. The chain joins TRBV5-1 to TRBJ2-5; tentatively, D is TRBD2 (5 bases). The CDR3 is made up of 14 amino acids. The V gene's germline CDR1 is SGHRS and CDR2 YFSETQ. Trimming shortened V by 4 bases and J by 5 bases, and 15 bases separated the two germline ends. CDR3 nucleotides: TGCGCCAGCAGCCCGGATGGAGGTTTGGAGACCCAGTACTTC. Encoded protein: CASSPDGGLETQYF.

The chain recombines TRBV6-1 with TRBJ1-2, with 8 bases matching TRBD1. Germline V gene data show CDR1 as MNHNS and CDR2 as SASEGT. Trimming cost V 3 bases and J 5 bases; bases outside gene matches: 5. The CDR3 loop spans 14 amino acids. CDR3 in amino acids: CASSDRGLGYGYTF. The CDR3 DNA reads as TGTGCCAGCAGTGACAGGGGGCTAGGGTATGGCTACACCTTC.

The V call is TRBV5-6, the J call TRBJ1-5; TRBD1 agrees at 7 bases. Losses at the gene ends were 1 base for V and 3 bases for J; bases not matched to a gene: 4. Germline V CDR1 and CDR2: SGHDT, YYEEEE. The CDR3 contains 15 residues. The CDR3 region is CASSLYGTVNQPQHF. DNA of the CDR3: TGTGCCAGCAGCTTGTATGGGACAGTCAATCAGCCCCAGCATTTT.